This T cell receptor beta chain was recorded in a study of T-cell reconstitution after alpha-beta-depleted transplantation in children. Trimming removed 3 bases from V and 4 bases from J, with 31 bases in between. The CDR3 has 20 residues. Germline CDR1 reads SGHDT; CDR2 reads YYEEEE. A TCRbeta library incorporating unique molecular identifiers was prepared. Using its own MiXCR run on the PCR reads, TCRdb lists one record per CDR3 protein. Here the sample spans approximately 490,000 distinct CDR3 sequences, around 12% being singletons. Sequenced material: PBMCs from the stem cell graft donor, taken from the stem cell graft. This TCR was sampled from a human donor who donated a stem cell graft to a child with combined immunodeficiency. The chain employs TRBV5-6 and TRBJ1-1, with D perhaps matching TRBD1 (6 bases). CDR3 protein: CASSSWGQAPQPGPTTEAFF. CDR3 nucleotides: TGTGCCAGCAGCTCCTGGGGGCAGGCTCCCCAGCCGGGTCCGACCACTGAAGCTTTCTTT.